This TCR beta chain was retrieved from a study of OX40 agonist ivuxolimab in advanced cancers. General study results and limits: Also present in some nonresponders was a low level of normalized T-cell clonal expansion.

This clone was seen just once. Its antigen is still unknown. Some clones are missing from TCRdb's copy, which holds only in-frame ones; the method was immunoSEQ multiplex PCR. The repertoire consists of about 62,000 clones, with around 74% occurring once and the leading ten covering about 11%. Germline V gene data show CDR1 as LNHDA and CDR2 as SQIVND (reference sequence). This CDR3 is 16 amino acids long. The junction had 14 bases not matched to a gene; V was cut back by 3 bases and J by 10 bases. The specimen was CD4+ or CD8+ T cells sorted from blood, collected in a trial of the OX40 agonist ivuxolimab. This sequence joins TRBV19 and TRBJ2-1; 8 bases are shared with TRBD2. This clonotype was obtained from an adult with an advanced solid tumor such as melanoma, head and neck, liver or kidney cancer. Written as DNA, the CDR3 is TGTGCCAGTAGTATGGGCACGGCGGGGGGTCTTCGGGAGCAGTTCTTC. This gives the protein CASSMGTAGGLREQFF.